Shown below are 5 T cell receptor beta chains from a single sample sequenced in a study of chemoradiotherapy in HPV16-positive cancers. Here immunoSEQ multiplex PCR was the method, and the copy in TCRdb shows in-frame clones only, minus some. The sample contains 25,000 to 35,000 clones, approximately 88% of which appear only once. Sample: blood, taken from a patient who underwent chemoradiotherapy. The receptors were sampled from a human donor with HPV-associated anogenital cancer.

The chain recombines TRBV30 with TRBJ2-3; perhaps D is TRBD1 or TRBD2 (6 bases each). The CDR3 runs 14 residues. V gave up 4 bases and J gave up 2 bases, with 13 bases separating them. In germline, CDR1 is GTSNPN, CDR2 SVGIG (reference sequence). The CDR3 sequence: CAWTLGGPTDTQYF. DNA of the CDR3: TGTGCCTGGACGCTAGGGGGGCCCACAGATACGCAGTATTTT.

This clone is a singleton in its sample. The chain combines TRBV7-2 with TRBJ2-6, with D perhaps given as TRBD1 or TRBD2 (5 bases each). CDR3 length equals 18 residues. Germline V gene lookup returns CDR1 SGHTA and CDR2 FQGNSA. The germline V and J ends were trimmed by 5 bases and 1 base, with 18 bases remaining between them. The CDR3 DNA reads TGTGCCAGCAGCCTACACGGGACGGGTTTGTCTGGGGCCAACGTCCTGACTTTC. Translating gives CASSLHGTGLSGANVLTF.

The J gene is TRBJ2-1, the V gene TRBV27, with 13 bases lining up with TRBD2. The trim removed 8 bases at V and 8 bases at J, leaving 6 bases unmatched. CDR3 length equals 14 residues. Germline loops: CDR1 MNHEY, CDR2 SMNVEV (reference sequence). The CDR3 protein is CASYGLAGAYEQFF. The CDR3 DNA sequence: TGTGCCAGCTATGGACTAGCGGGGGCCTATGAGCAGTTCTTC.

V gene TRBV19 combines with J gene TRBJ1-5; D gene ambiguous. The CDR3 consists of 14 residues. The germline gives CDR1 LNHDA, CDR2 SQIVND (reference sequence). Trimming took off 5 bases at V and 7 bases at J, with 15 bases between the two ends. The CDR3, as DNA: TGTGCCAGTAGTGATTATAAGGAACTCCAGCCCCAGCATTTT. This gives the protein CASSDYKELQPQHF.

The chain is built from TRBV19 and TRBJ1-5; the D gene is possibly TRBD1 (5 bases). CDR3 size: 14 residues. V was clipped by 5 bases and J by 4 bases, with 12 bases between them. Germline-derived CDR1 and CDR2 are LNHDA and SQIVND (reference sequence). CDR3 protein: CASSAMTVNQPQHF. The CDR3 DNA sequence: TGTGCCAGTAGTGCAATGACAGTTAATCAGCCCCAGCATTTT.